The sample holds one count of the clone carrying this T cell receptor beta chain. Clones were sequenced by immunoSEQ multiplex PCR, and TCRdb holds only the in-frame ones, with some missing. The data contain more than 9,500 clones, about 88% of them singletons. The data stem from a study of blood T cell repertoires in COVID-19. This CDR3 spans 15 amino acids. The germline V gene has CDR1 MNHEY and CDR2 SVGAGI. The ends lost 8 bases at V and 1 base at J; junction bases unmatched: 9. The specimen was peripheral blood. The chain joins TRBV6-5 to TRBJ2-7; TRBD1 agrees at 9 bases. This receptor was identified in a woman aged 55-75 years with active COVID-19. As DNA, the CDR3 is TGTGCCAGCGCCCTTTGGGGGACAGGGTCCTACGAGCAGTACGTC. Translation gives CASALWGTGSYEQYV.